The 32 T cell receptor beta chains presented below share a single source sample, sequenced in a study of blood T cell repertoires in COVID-19. TCRdb's copy holds only in-frame clones and misses some; the assay was immunoSEQ multiplex PCR. The sample comprises about 480,000 clones, 89% of which are singletons, and roughly 0.9% rests with the top ten. The sample was peripheral blood. The receptors derive from a man between 18 and 29 years old with COVID-19, enrolled during active disease.

The chain joins TRBV27 to TRBJ2-1, with 10 bases lining up with TRBD2. CDR1 and CDR2 (germline): MNHEY, SMNVEV (reference sequence). The CDR3 is 15 residues long. J was trimmed by 2 bases and V by 3 bases; bases with no gene match: 1. The CDR3 spells CASSFSGGPYNEQFF. The DNA of the CDR3 is TGTGCCAGCAGTTTTAGCGGGGGGCCCTACAATGAGCAGTTCTTC.

The chain uses TRBV11-3 and TRBJ2-1; perhaps TRBD1 as D (6 bases). V gave up 2 bases and J gave up 9 bases, with 17 bases separating them. The CDR3 has 15 amino acids. Per the germline V gene, CDR1 is SGHNT and CDR2 is YENEEA. The CDR3 loop is CASSLNQAGAGEQFF. The CDR3 nucleotides are TGTGCCAGCAGCTTAAATCAGGCAGGGGCAGGTGAGCAGTTCTTC.

J is TRBJ2-5 and V is TRBV7-8, with D tentatively TRBD1 (6 bases). CDR3 length: 12 amino acids. The germline V gene encodes CDR1 SGHVS and CDR2 FQNEAQ. The V end was cut by 8 bases, the J end by 2 bases, with 9 bases between. CDR3 sequence (DNA): TGTGCCAGCGAAGGGGGTCAAGAGACCCAGTACTTC. Amino acids: CASEGGQETQYF. The full variable domain, with the rest looked up from reference TRBV7-8 and TRBJ2-5, is GAGVSQSPRYKVAKRGQDVALRCDPISGHVSLFWYQQALGQGPEFLTYFQNEAQLDKSGLPSDRFFAERPEGSVSTLKIQRTQQEDSAVYLCASEGGQETQYFGPGTRLLVL.

This chain connects TRBV2 to TRBJ1-5; no firm D call. Germline CDR1 SNHLY, CDR2 FYNNEI. This CDR3 contains 13 residues. The V and J ends lost 6 bases and 3 bases respectively, with 9 bases between them. The CDR3 loop is CASSPQVNQPQHF. In DNA, the CDR3 is TGTGCCAGCAGCCCCCAGGTCAATCAGCCCCAGCATTTT.

The chain recombines TRBV13 with TRBJ2-2; TRBD1 aligns across 10 bases. Unmatched junction bases numbered 6, after V lost 7 bases and J lost 7 bases. Germline CDR1 PRHDT, CDR2 FYEKMQ (reference sequence). This CDR3 is built from 14 residues. The CDR3 loop reads CASKRTGGFGELFF. The CDR3, as DNA: TGTGCCAGCAAACGGACAGGGGGTTTCGGGGAGCTGTTTTTT.

This chain connects TRBV19 to TRBJ1-5; 9 nucleotides match TRBD1. The V gene's germline CDR1 is LNHDA and CDR2 SQIVND (reference sequence). Trimming removed 1 base from V and 9 bases from J; junction bases left unmatched: 10. The CDR3 is 16 residues long. The CDR3 sequence: CASSIANRGLGRPQHF. The CDR3 region has the DNA TGTGCCAGTAGTATAGCCAACAGGGGGCTCGGGCGGCCCCAGCATTTT.

V gene TRBV4-2 combines with J gene TRBJ2-2; D perhaps matches TRBD1 (7 bases). The germline V and J ends were trimmed by 0 bases and 7 bases, with 15 bases remaining between them. The germline gives CDR1 LGHNA, CDR2 YNFKEQ. The CDR3 totals 16 residues. The CDR3: CASSQEGPGGGGELFF. The CDR3 bases are TGTGCCAGCAGCCAAGAGGGCCCAGGGGGAGGCGGGGAGCTGTTTTTT.

This chain connects TRBV7-9 to TRBJ2-7; TRBD2 agrees at 8 bases. CDR3 size: 15 residues. CDR1 is SEHNR and CDR2 is FQNEAQ in the germline V gene (reference sequence). With V trimmed by 7 bases and J by 5 bases, 13 bases remained unmatched. CDR3 in amino acids: CASTPRGGGTNEQYF. CDR3 in DNA: TGTGCCAGCACCCCCCGTGGCGGGGGGACAAACGAGCAGTACTTC.

The genes are TRBV10-2 and TRBJ1-5, with a possible D match to TRBD1 (6 bases). Trimming pared 7 bases from V and 0 bases from J, leaving 13 bases between. Germline V lookup: CDR1 WSHSY, CDR2 SAAADI. The CDR3 runs to 15 residues. CDR3 loop: CASNKDRDSNQPQHF. DNA for the CDR3: TGCGCCAGCAATAAGGACAGAGATAGCAATCAGCCCCAGCATTTT.

The rearrangement uses TRBV7-9 and TRBJ1-4; possibly TRBD1 for D (5 bases). The ends were cut back, 7 bases at V and 7 bases at J, with 13 bases in the middle. Looked up from germline, CDR1 is SEHNR and CDR2 is FQNEAQ (reference sequence). CDR3 length: 13 amino acids. The CDR3 is CASTLLGGEKLFF. CDR3 DNA: TGTGCCAGCACCTTGCTGGGGGGTGAAAAACTGTTTTTT.

On this clone itself: The junction and the germline gene differ at one end; a read error may be behind it. The chain links TRBV7-9 to TRBJ1-3; D remains unclear. The CDR3 has 15 residues. Per germline, CDR1 SEHNR and CDR2 FQNEAQ (reference sequence). The CDR3 region has the DNA TGTGCCAGCAGCTGGGAACGGGAGTCTGGGAACACCATATATTTT. Amino acids: CASSWERESGNTIYF.

The chain uses TRBV6-4 and TRBJ1-1; the D is unclear. Germline V CDR1 and CDR2: MRHNA, SNTAGT. The CDR3 has 14 residues. V was clipped by 3 bases and J by 0 bases, with 8 bases between them. DNA for the CDR3: TGTGCCAGCAGTGATGGGAGCCTGAACACTGAAGCTTTCTTT. It specifies CASSDGSLNTEAFF.

The chain combines TRBV18 with TRBJ2-5; weak D call: TRBD1 (6 bases). This CDR3 has 14 amino acids. The germline CDR1 and CDR2 sequences are KGHSH and LQKENI. V was shortened by 4 bases and J by 1 base, with 10 bases between the two germline ends. CDR3 sequence reads: CASSLGQLQETQYF. The CDR3, as DNA: TGTGCCAGCTCACTCGGACAGCTCCAAGAGACCCAGTACTTC.

This clone was seen just once. V gene TRBV6-7 combines with J gene TRBJ2-5, with D tentatively TRBD1 (6 bases). TRBV6-7 is an open reading frame, and its role is uncertain. This CDR3 has 15 amino acids. Trimming stripped 6 bases from V and 2 bases from J, with 16 bases between. The CDR3 nucleotides read TGTGCCAGCAGGGGTAACCGGGACATACAAGAGACCCAGTACTTC. Its translation: CASRGNRDIQETQYF.

The V gene is TRBV27, the J gene TRBJ2-5, with 10 bases identical to TRBD1. The CDR3 extends over 15 amino acids. From germline, CDR1 is MNHEY and CDR2 SMNVEV (reference sequence). V trimming: 4 bases; J trimming: 5 bases; junction bases outside the gene matches: 7. In DNA, the CDR3 is TGTGCCAGCAGTTCGCCCGGGACAGGGGTCGAGACCCAGTACTTC. Translation: CASSSPGTGVETQYF.

V gene TRBV2 combines with J gene TRBJ2-7, with D perhaps TRBD2 (6 bases). Germline assignment: CDR1 SNHLY and CDR2 FYNNEI. V lost 8 bases and J lost 4, with 12 bases in between. The CDR3 extends over 12 amino acids. This chain's CDR3 is CASRKGGYEQYF. The CDR3 bases are TGTGCCAGCCGGAAAGGAGGGTACGAGCAGTACTTC.

Written as DNA, the CDR3 is TGTGCCAGCAGTGAAGCCGAGACAGGCTACGAGCAGTACTTC. This translates into CASSEAETGYEQYF. The rearrangement links TRBV6-1 to TRBJ2-7; weak D call: TRBD1 (6 bases). Germline-derived CDR1 and CDR2 are MNHNS and SASEGT. The CDR3 runs 14 residues. V gave up 0 bases and J gave up 3 bases, with 9 bases separating them.

The chain employs TRBV5-1 and TRBJ1-4, with D unresolved. V was clipped by 2 bases and J by 3 bases, with 8 bases between them. Germline CDR1 and CDR2: SGHRS and YFSETQ. The CDR3 is 14 amino acids. This CDR3 reads CASSLSPANEKLFF. The DNA for the CDR3 is TGCGCCAGCAGCTTATCCCCAGCTAATGAAAAACTGTTTTTT.

The V call is TRBV10-2, the J call TRBJ2-7; the match to TRBD1 covers 7 bases. Trimming cost V 5 bases and J 2 bases; bases outside gene matches: 6. CDR1 is WSHSY and CDR2 is SAAADI in the germline V gene. This CDR3 has 14 amino acids. The CDR3 nucleotides are TGCGCCAGCAGTTCTACCGGGACAGCCTACGAGCAGTACTTC. It specifies CASSSTGTAYEQYF.

The count of this clone is one. V usage is TRBV5-1 and J usage is TRBJ1-4, with D perhaps matching TRBD1 (5 bases). The germline V gene encodes CDR1 SGHRS and CDR2 YFSETQ. V gave up 5 bases and J gave up 6 bases, with 11 bases separating them. This CDR3 contains 13 residues. CDR3 residues: CASRPGGDEKLFF. The DNA for the CDR3 is TGCGCCAGCAGGCCGGGGGGAGATGAAAAACTGTTTTTT.

The chain couples TRBV5-1 to TRBJ2-7, with 10 bases matching TRBD1. Trimming took 2 bases from V and 5 from J; bases not matched to a gene: 10. CDR3 size: 16 residues. Per germline, CDR1 SGHRS and CDR2 YFSETQ. The CDR3 coding sequence is TGCGCCAGCAGCTTCGGAATGGGGGACAGGGGCCACGAGCAGTACTTC. This sequence encodes CASSFGMGDRGHEQYF. Drawing the rest from reference TRBV5-1 and TRBJ2-7, the complete variable domain is KAGVTQTPRYLIKTRGQQVTLSCSPISGHRSVSWYQQTPGQGLQFLFEYFSETQRNKGNFPGRFSGRQFSNSRSEMNVSTLELGDSALYLCASSFGMGDRGHEQYFGPGTRLTVT.

The CDR3 DNA reads TGTGCCAGCAGCTTAGATCGGTGGGGACAGGGGGCGCCCGGGGAGCTGTTTTTT. It encodes CASSLDRWGQGAPGELFF. The gene calls are TRBV11-3 and TRBJ2-2, with TRBD1 matching over 12 bases. The CDR3 extends over 18 amino acids. After removal of 0 bases from V and 6 bases from J, the junction contained 8 bases not matched to a gene. The germline V gene has CDR1 SGHNT and CDR2 YENEEA.

In regard to this clone: Other DNA variants within this sample encode the same CDR3. The V call is TRBV30, the J call TRBJ1-3, with unresolved D. The CDR3 extends over 13 amino acids. The germline V and J ends were trimmed by 0 bases and 0 bases, with 3 bases remaining between them. Germline-derived CDR1 and CDR2 are GTSNPN and SVGIG (reference sequence). Here the CDR3 DNA reads TGTGCCTGGAGTGTAGCCTCTGGAAACACCATATATTTT. This encodes CAWSVASGNTIYF. The full variable domain, with the rest looked up from reference TRBV30 and TRBJ1-3, is SQTIHQWPATLVQPVGSPLSLECTVEGTSNPNLYWYRQAAGRGLQLLFYSVGIGQISSEVPQNLSASRPQDRQFILSSKKLLLSDSGFYLCAWSVASGNTIYFGEGSWLTVV.

For the CDR3, the DNA is TGCGCCAGCAGCCTGGACAGACCTCACACAGATACGCAGTATTTT. It codes for CASSLDRPHTDTQYF. The chain carries TRBV5-1 and TRBJ2-3, with a possible D match to TRBD1 (6 bases). Germline V CDR1 and CDR2: SGHRS, YFSETQ. Trimming took 4 bases from V and 2 from J, leaving 14 bases between them. CDR3 length: 15 residues. Combining the CDR3 with reference TRBV5-1 and TRBJ2-3 gives the whole variable domain KAGVTQTPRYLIKTRGQQVTLSCSPISGHRSVSWYQQTPGQGLQFLFEYFSETQRNKGNFPGRFSGRQFSNSRSEMNVSTLELGDSALYLCASSLDRPHTDTQYFGPGTRLTVL.

The chain couples TRBV5-6 to TRBJ2-5; tentative D call: TRBD2 (5 bases). The CDR3 sequence is 13 residues long. The V gene lost 0 bases and the J gene lost 2 bases, with 5 bases spanning the gap. Germline values: CDR1 SGHDT, CDR2 YYEEEE. The CDR3 loop reads CASSLGLQETQYF. As DNA, the CDR3 is TGTGCCAGCAGCTTGGGACTACAAGAGACCCAGTACTTC.

V is TRBV2 and J is TRBJ1-5, with 10 bases identical to TRBD1. V was clipped by 4 bases and J by 1 base; unmatched bases: 4. The CDR3 covers 16 residues. The germline V gene has CDR1 SNHLY and CDR2 FYNNEI. In nucleotides, the CDR3 is TGTGCCAGCAGTGGCCGGGACAGGGGAAGCAATCAGCCCCAGCATTTT. As protein: CASSGRDRGSNQPQHF.

V gene TRBV24-1 combines with J gene TRBJ2-1; 11 bases fit TRBD1. CDR1 KGHDR and CDR2 SFDVKD come from the germline V gene. J was trimmed by 5 bases and V by 9 bases; bases with no gene match: 8. CDR3 length: 15 amino acids. The CDR3 region is CATGTGQGAHNEQFF. The CDR3, as DNA: TGTGCCACCGGAACCGGACAGGGGGCTCACAATGAGCAGTTCTTC.

The chain links TRBV18 to TRBJ1-1; tentatively, D is TRBD1 (5 bases). This CDR3 has 13 residues. Looked up from germline, CDR1 is KGHSH and CDR2 is LQKENI. The V gene lost 2 bases and the J gene lost 8 bases, with 12 bases spanning the gap. The CDR3: CASSPGAVSEAFF. The CDR3 region has the DNA TGTGCCAGCTCACCAGGGGCAGTTTCGGAAGCTTTCTTT.

This sequence joins TRBV19 and TRBJ2-1; tentatively, D is TRBD2 (6 bases). The CDR3 length is 14 residues. V dropped 4 bases and J dropped 4 bases, with 11 bases sitting between them. CDR1 is LNHDA, CDR2 SQIVND, per germline (reference sequence). The CDR3 region has the DNA TGTGCCAGTAGTAGGGTGGGGGGATACAATGAGCAGTTCTTC. Translating it yields CASSRVGGYNEQFF.

V is TRBV5-1 and J is TRBJ2-2; possibly TRBD1 for D (5 bases). From germline, CDR1 is SGHRS and CDR2 YFSETQ. This CDR3 region has 16 residues. Trimming took 2 bases from V and 0 from J, leaving 11 bases between them. The CDR3 is CASSFSRDSNTGELFF. Written as DNA, the CDR3 is TGCGCCAGCAGCTTCTCCAGGGATTCGAACACCGGGGAGCTGTTTTTT.

This sequence joins TRBV19 and TRBJ2-2; a weak D match, TRBD1 (7 bases). CDR1 is LNHDA, CDR2 SQIVND, per germline (reference sequence). Trimming left V 5 bases short and J 4 bases short, with 11 bases between. This CDR3 is 14 amino acids long. CDR3 in amino acids: CASSQGGFTGELFF. The CDR3 DNA reads as TGTGCCAGTAGTCAGGGGGGCTTCACCGGGGAGCTGTTTTTT.

This sequence joins TRBV30 and TRBJ1-5; TRBD1 matches at 7 bases. The V gene's germline CDR1 is GTSNPN and CDR2 SVGIG (reference sequence). This CDR3 contains 13 residues. V lost 4 bases, J lost 0 bases, and 0 bases stayed unmatched. In DNA form, the CDR3 reads TGTGCCTGGACAGGGGGTAGCAATCAGCCCCAGCATTTT. The encoded protein is CAWTGGSNQPQHF.